This is a list of T cell receptor beta chains from one sample in a study of beta chain features in type 1 diabetes. Profiling relied on immunoSEQ multiplex PCR, and the TCRdb table lists in-frame clones only, not all of them. The sample consists of more than 300,000 clones, 10% to 15% of them appearing once. Material for sequencing was naive CD4+ T cells from blood. These receptors were obtained from a man aged 18-30 years in good health. The CDR3 runs from the conserved cysteine through the conserved F or W. Fields, in order: CDR3 protein, CDR3 DNA, clone size, J gene, D gene, V gene. A D gene is named only where the DNA matches it firmly. Expanded clones are given a class, and other clones once, few, many or no size at all.

CASSVVGTSGGQETQYF	TGTGCCAGCAGCGTAGTGGGGACTAGCGGGGGCCAAGAGACCCAGTACTTC	-	TRBJ2-5	TRBD2	TRBV9
CASSLGAGDTQYF	TGTGCTAGCAGCTTAGGGGCGGGAGATACGCAGTATTTT	-	TRBJ2-3	-	TRBV7-7
CATSRKRDQGVGNQPQHF	TGTGCCACCAGCAGGAAACGGGACCAGGGGGTGGGCAATCAGCCCCAGCATTTT	few	TRBJ1-5	TRBD1	TRBV15
CASSGRGYTEAFF	TGTGCCAGCAGTGGGAGGGGATACACTGAAGCTTTCTTT	-	TRBJ1-1	-	TRBV28
CASSPYLGPNTEAFF	TGTGCCAGCTCACCATACCTAGGTCCGAACACTGAAGCTTTCTTT	-	TRBJ1-1	-	TRBV18
CAWRRAGEGNTIYF	TGTGCCTGGAGGCGGGCCGGGGAAGGAAACACCATATATTTT	few	TRBJ1-3	-	TRBV30
CASSLVAPGNIQYF	TGCGCCAGCAGCTTGGTCGCGCCGGGGAACATTCAGTACTTC	-	TRBJ2-4	-	TRBV5-1
CASSPTRDTQYF	TGTGCCAGCTCCCCCACTAGAGATACGCAGTATTTT	few	TRBJ2-3	-	TRBV18
CASSLLGRSNTGELFF	TGTGCCAGCAGTTTACTTGGCAGATCAAACACCGGGGAGCTGTTTTTT	-	TRBJ2-2	-	TRBV28
CASSWDRVNTGELFF	TGTGCCAGCAGCTGGGACAGGGTAAACACCGGGGAGCTGTTTTTT	-	TRBJ2-2	TRBD1	TRBV7-2
CASSEGGGNGYTF	TGTGCCAGCAGCGAGGGAGGAGGTAATGGCTACACCTTC	few	TRBJ1-2	-	TRBV7-9
CASSRDSNSPLHF	TGTGCCAGCAGTCGGGACAGTAATTCACCCCTCCACTTT	-	TRBJ1-6	TRBD1	TRBV28
CAITKDTEAFF	TGTGCCATTACTAAGGACACTGAAGCTTTCTTT	-	TRBJ1-1	-	TRBV28
CASSGTSGIPTQYF	TGTGCCAGCAGTGGGACTAGCGGGATCCCTACGCAGTATTTT	-	TRBJ2-3	TRBD2	TRBV25-1
CASSSYRGPNYGYTF	TGTGCCAGCAGCTCTTACAGGGGGCCTAACTATGGCTACACCTTC	few	TRBJ1-2	TRBD1	TRBV11-2
CASSLNGGTDNQPQHF	TGTGCCAGCAGCTTAAATGGCGGAACTGACAATCAGCCCCAGCATTTT	few	TRBJ1-5	-	TRBV7-3
CASSLGLAENEQFF	TGTGCTAGCAGCTTGGGACTAGCGGAGAATGAGCAGTTCTTC	-	TRBJ2-1	TRBD2	TRBV7-7
CASSIQQNYGYTF	TGTGCCAGTAGTATCCAACAGAACTATGGCTACACCTTC	few	TRBJ1-2	-	TRBV19
CASSQVLLAGAGELFF	TGCGCCAGCAGCCAAGTCCTGCTAGCTGGTGCCGGGGAGCTGTTTTTT	many	TRBJ2-2	-	TRBV4-3
CASSPRDLRQGRQYF	TGCGCCAGCAGCCCCAGAGACCTTAGACAGGGCAGGCAGTACTTC	-	TRBJ2-7	TRBD1	TRBV5-1
CASSVDGRVYNEQFF	TGTGCCAGCAGCGTAGACGGGAGAGTCTACAATGAGCAGTTCTTC	-	TRBJ2-1	-	TRBV9
CATSTRGIMNTEAFF	TGTGCCACTTCAACCAGGGGAATCATGAACACTGAAGCTTTCTTT	few	TRBJ1-1	-	TRBV13
CASSPGTAQETQYF	TGTGCCAGCAGCCCCGGGACAGCACAAGAGACCCAGTACTTC	-	TRBJ2-5	TRBD1	TRBV11-3
CASRRPSGDGGYTF	TGTGCCAGCAGACGACCCTCGGGGGACGGTGGCTACACCTTC	few	TRBJ1-2	-	TRBV6-5
CATSRDRGAFTGELFF	TGTGCCACCAGCAGAGATCGCGGGGCCTTCACCGGGGAGCTGTTTTTT	-	TRBJ2-2	-	TRBV15
CSVEAYSGGDTQYF	TGCAGCGTTGAAGCTTATTCCGGGGGGGATACGCAGTATTTT	-	TRBJ2-3	TRBD2	TRBV29-1
CASSLRQGRSYNEQFF	TGTGCCAGCAGCTTGCGACAGGGGCGCTCCTACAATGAGCAGTTCTTC	few	TRBJ2-1	TRBD1	TRBV7-2
CAWSETGNGYTF	TGTGCCTGGAGTGAGACAGGGAATGGCTACACCTTC	-	TRBJ1-2	TRBD1	TRBV30
CASRDRDNQPQHF	TGTGCCAGCCGCGACAGAGATAATCAGCCCCAGCATTTT	few	TRBJ1-5	-	TRBV6-5
CAWSPKPGQGAETQYF	TGTGCCTGGAGTCCCAAGCCGGGACAGGGGGCAGAGACCCAGTACTTC	-	TRBJ2-5	TRBD1	TRBV30
CASQGGVRNQPQHF	TGTGCCAGCCAAGGGGGGGTTCGCAATCAGCCCCAGCATTTT	-	TRBJ1-5	-	TRBV28
CASSFPPFYEQYF	TGTGCCAGCAGTTTCCCCCCATTTTACGAGCAGTACTTC	few	TRBJ2-7	-	TRBV28
CASSPRTSGRATDTQYF	TGTGCCAGCAGCCCGAGGACTAGCGGGAGGGCCACAGATACGCAGTATTTT	few	TRBJ2-3	TRBD2	TRBV11-2
CASSTASWAVYEQYF	TGTGCCAGCTCGACCGCCAGTTGGGCCGTATACGAGCAGTACTTC	-	TRBJ2-7	-	TRBV18
CASSGKDRVVTETQYF	TGTGCCAGCAGCGGAAAGGACAGGGTTGTAACGGAGACCCAGTACTTC	few	TRBJ2-5	TRBD1	TRBV5-6
CASLSGNTDTQYF	TGTGCCAGCCTTAGCGGGAACACAGATACGCAGTATTTT	-	TRBJ2-3	TRBD2	TRBV28
CASSPYFNEQFF	TGTGCCAGCAGCCCCTATTTCAATGAGCAGTTCTTC	-	TRBJ2-1	-	TRBV7-2
CAWSVAAGELFF	TGTGCCTGGAGTGTAGCGGCCGGGGAGCTGTTTTTT	few	TRBJ2-2	-	TRBV30
CASSLAGRTGNFNNEQFF	TGTGCCAGCAGCTTAGCTGGCAGGACAGGGAATTTTAACAATGAGCAGTTCTTC	-	TRBJ2-1	TRBD1	TRBV7-9
CASSLEPRGTEAFF	TGTGCCAGCAGCCTGGAACCTCGAGGGACTGAAGCTTTCTTT	-	TRBJ1-1	-	TRBV7-9
CASSSRTGLTDTQYF	TGTGCCAGCAGCTCCCGGACAGGGTTAACAGATACGCAGTATTTT	-	TRBJ2-3	TRBD1	TRBV7-9
CASSKPGLAGGTDTQYF	TGTGCCAGCAGCAAACCGGGACTAGCGGGAGGCACAGATACGCAGTATTTT	few	TRBJ2-3	TRBD2	TRBV7-2